These T cell receptor beta chains were read from a single sample in a study of post-analysis software for immune sequencing data. In TCRdb, the PCR reads were re-called with MiXCR into one record per CDR3 protein. The repertoire includes roughly 600,000 distinct CDR3 sequences, about 40% of them detected once, and under 2% sits in the top ten. The sequenced sample was blood. The receptors derive from a girl between 5 and 17 years old with multiple sclerosis. Both conserved end residues are part of each CDR3. A D gene is named only where the DNA matches it firmly. The size entry is marked missing in some rows and otherwise reads once, few, many or a size class.

clone_size: -
j_call: TRBJ1-1
d_call: -
v_call: TRBV20-1
cdr3_aa: CSASAGGDTEAFF
cdr3_nt: TGCAGTGCTAGCGCAGGTGGGGACACTGAAGCTTTCTTT

clone_size: -
j_call: TRBJ1-1
d_call: -
v_call: TRBV5-1
cdr3_aa: CASSYAQGGGNTEAFF
cdr3_nt: TGCGCCAGCAGTTACGCACAGGGCGGGGGAAACACTGAAGCTTTCTTT

clone_size: -
j_call: TRBJ2-1
d_call: TRBD2
v_call: TRBV20-1
cdr3_aa: CSARPTPGLAGVSSYNEQFF
cdr3_nt: TGCAGTGCTAGACCTACACCGGGACTAGCGGGTGTTAGCTCCTACAATGAGCAGTTCTTC

clone_size: -
j_call: TRBJ2-7
d_call: TRBD2
v_call: TRBV6-1
cdr3_aa: CASSRRTSGRGGAYNEQYF
cdr3_nt: TGTGCCAGCAGTCGCCGGACTAGCGGGAGAGGGGGAGCATACAATGAGCAGTACTTC

clone_size: -
j_call: TRBJ1-1
d_call: -
v_call: TRBV20-1
cdr3_aa: CSARRGGSSFNTEAFF
cdr3_nt: TGCAGTGCTAGGCGGGGGGGCTCCTCTTTCAACACTGAAGCTTTCTTT

clone_size: few
j_call: TRBJ2-1
d_call: -
v_call: TRBV29-1
cdr3_aa: CSVVGPGLGEQFF
cdr3_nt: TGCAGCGTTGTAGGCCCAGGGCTCGGGGAACAGTTCTTC

clone_size: -
j_call: TRBJ2-5
d_call: -
v_call: TRBV20-1
cdr3_aa: CSAQGDPYQETQYF
cdr3_nt: TGCAGTGCTCAGGGAGACCCGTACCAAGAGACCCAGTACTTC

clone_size: -
j_call: TRBJ2-3
d_call: -
v_call: TRBV18
cdr3_aa: CASSPLEDTQYF
cdr3_nt: TGTGCCAGCTCACCATTGGAGGATACGCAGTATTTT

clone_size: -
j_call: TRBJ1-2
d_call: -
v_call: TRBV6-6
cdr3_aa: CASSYSSPGAGRGTF
cdr3_nt: TGTGCCAGCAGTTACTCGAGCCCTGGAGCGGGCCGGGGCACCTTC

clone_size: -
j_call: TRBJ2-4
d_call: TRBD1
v_call: TRBV25-1
cdr3_aa: CASMGTGLNIQYF
cdr3_nt: TGTGCCAGCATGGGGACAGGGTTGAACATTCAGTACTTC

clone_size: few
j_call: TRBJ2-1
d_call: -
v_call: TRBV11-2
cdr3_aa: CASSSYRAVSYNEQFF
cdr3_nt: TGTGCCAGCAGCTCGTACAGGGCAGTCTCCTACAATGAGCAGTTCTTC

clone_size: -
j_call: TRBJ1-1
d_call: TRBD1
v_call: TRBV12-3/TRBV12-4
cdr3_aa: CASRPPGQGNTEAFF
cdr3_nt: TGTGCCAGCAGGCCGCCGGGACAGGGGAACACTGAAGCTTTCTTT

clone_size: few
j_call: TRBJ2-1
d_call: TRBD1
v_call: TRBV7-6
cdr3_aa: CASSLTLPGQGAHEQFF
cdr3_nt: TGTGCCAGCAGCCTAACACTACCGGGACAGGGGGCCCATGAGCAGTTCTTC

clone_size: -
j_call: TRBJ2-5
d_call: -
v_call: TRBV20-1
cdr3_aa: CSAIQGLETQYF
cdr3_nt: TGCAGTGCCATACAGGGCTTAGAGACCCAGTACTTC

clone_size: once
j_call: TRBJ2-5
d_call: TRBD2
v_call: TRBV6-6
cdr3_aa: CASATSAVETQYF
cdr3_nt: TGTGCCAGCGCTACTAGCGCCGTGGAGACCCAGTACTTC

clone_size: -
j_call: TRBJ2-7
d_call: -
v_call: TRBV7-8
cdr3_aa: CASSLGMGNRRPYEQYF
cdr3_nt: TGTGCCAGCAGCTTAGGAATGGGCAACCGACGACCCTACGAGCAGTACTTC

clone_size: -
j_call: TRBJ2-7
d_call: -
v_call: TRBV20-1
cdr3_aa: CSARVGQPGGSYEQYF
cdr3_nt: TGCAGTGCTAGAGTAGGACAGCCGGGCGGATCTTACGAGCAGTACTTC

clone_size: -
j_call: TRBJ1-4
d_call: -
v_call: TRBV5-1
cdr3_aa: CASSRTSSNEKLFF
cdr3_nt: TGCGCCAGCAGCCGGACGTCTTCTAATGAAAAACTGTTTTTT

clone_size: -
j_call: TRBJ1-1
d_call: TRBD1
v_call: TRBV4-1
cdr3_aa: CASSPKQGANTEAFF
cdr3_nt: TGCGCCAGCAGCCCCAAGCAGGGGGCGAACACTGAAGCTTTCTTT

clone_size: few
j_call: TRBJ2-3
d_call: -
v_call: TRBV6-4
cdr3_aa: CASSDSPEGSQYF
cdr3_nt: TGTGCCAGCAGTGACTCCCCTGAAGGATCGCAGTATTTT

clone_size: few
j_call: TRBJ2-5
d_call: -
v_call: TRBV5-1
cdr3_aa: CASSWQTVQETQYF
cdr3_nt: TGCGCCAGCAGCTGGCAAACCGTCCAAGAGACCCAGTACTTC

clone_size: -
j_call: TRBJ1-5
d_call: TRBD1
v_call: TRBV20-1
cdr3_aa: CSATSFPLTGGDQPQHF
cdr3_nt: TGCAGTGCTACCTCGTTCCCACTGACAGGGGGGGATCAGCCCCAGCATTTT

clone_size: many
j_call: TRBJ1-4
d_call: TRBD1
v_call: TRBV5-6
cdr3_aa: CASSRTGNEKLFF
cdr3_nt: TGTGCCAGCAGCCGGACAGGGAATGAAAAACTGTTTTTT

clone_size: -
j_call: TRBJ1-2
d_call: -
v_call: TRBV4-1
cdr3_aa: CASSQVLGTEIGYTF
cdr3_nt: TGCGCCAGCAGCCAAGTCCTGGGTACAGAAATTGGCTACACCTTC

clone_size: few
j_call: TRBJ2-1
d_call: -
v_call: TRBV7-9
cdr3_aa: CASSEGGVVEQFF
cdr3_nt: TGTGCCAGCAGCGAGGGGGGGGTGGTTGAGCAGTTCTTC

clone_size: once
j_call: TRBJ2-7
d_call: TRBD1
v_call: TRBV3-1
cdr3_aa: CASSEPTGLREQYF
cdr3_nt: TGTGCCAGCAGCGAACCGACAGGGCTACGCGAGCAGTACTTC

clone_size: -
j_call: TRBJ1-1
d_call: TRBD1
v_call: TRBV5-1
cdr3_aa: CASSDAGQGNTEAFF
cdr3_nt: TGCGCCAGCAGCGACGCGGGACAGGGGAACACTGAAGCTTTCTTT

clone_size: -
j_call: TRBJ2-1
d_call: TRBD2
v_call: TRBV6-1
cdr3_aa: CASSHPSGSSYNEQFF
cdr3_nt: TGTGCCAGCAGTCACCCTAGCGGGAGCTCCTACAATGAGCAGTTCTTC

clone_size: -
j_call: TRBJ2-1
d_call: -
v_call: TRBV5-1
cdr3_aa: CASSSRGGVPTNEQFF
cdr3_nt: TGCGCCAGCAGCTCCAGAGGCGGGGTTCCTACGAATGAGCAGTTCTTC

clone_size: once
j_call: TRBJ2-2
d_call: TRBD2
v_call: TRBV18
cdr3_aa: CASSLPGGTGELFF
cdr3_nt: TGTGCCAGCTCACTGCCGGGGGGCACCGGGGAGCTGTTTTTT

clone_size: -
j_call: TRBJ2-6
d_call: -
v_call: TRBV10-1
cdr3_aa: CASSEFRAGANVLTF
cdr3_nt: TGCGCCAGCAGTGAGTTCAGGGCTGGGGCCAACGTCCTGACTTTC

clone_size: -
j_call: TRBJ1-2
d_call: -
v_call: TRBV5-1
cdr3_aa: CASSPNSGENSYGYTF
cdr3_nt: TGCGCCAGCAGTCCCAACTCAGGGGAAAATAGCTATGGCTACACCTTC

clone_size: few
j_call: TRBJ1-1
d_call: -
v_call: TRBV12-3/TRBV12-4
cdr3_aa: CASSPWEGRGDTEAFF
cdr3_nt: TGTGCCAGCAGCCCCTGGGAGGGGCGAGGGGACACTGAAGCTTTCTTT

clone_size: few
j_call: TRBJ2-7
d_call: -
v_call: TRBV5-6
cdr3_aa: CASSSRQEGTYEQYF
cdr3_nt: TGTGCCAGCAGCTCCCGGCAGGAGGGTACCTACGAGCAGTACTTC

clone_size: -
j_call: TRBJ2-3
d_call: TRBD2
v_call: TRBV6-7
cdr3_aa: CASRPGTSGDTDTQYF
cdr3_nt: TGTGCCAGCAGACCCGGGACTAGCGGAGACACAGATACGCAGTATTTT

clone_size: -
j_call: TRBJ1-1
d_call: TRBD1
v_call: TRBV7-2
cdr3_aa: CASSRDRGLSNTEAFF
cdr3_nt: TGTGCCAGCAGCCGGGACAGGGGGCTTTCGAACACTGAAGCTTTCTTT

clone_size: few
j_call: TRBJ1-2
d_call: -
v_call: TRBV12-3/TRBV12-4
cdr3_aa: CASSPGGAQGYTF
cdr3_nt: TGTGCCAGCAGCCCAGGCGGGGCACAGGGCTACACCTTC

clone_size: -
j_call: TRBJ1-2
d_call: -
v_call: TRBV7-2
cdr3_aa: CASSLMVNYTF
cdr3_nt: TGTGCCAGCAGCTTGATGGTTAACTACACCTTC

clone_size: -
j_call: TRBJ2-7
d_call: -
v_call: TRBV11-1
cdr3_aa: CASSLTGHHRYEQYF
cdr3_nt: TGTGCCAGCAGCTTAACGGGACACCATCGCTACGAGCAGTACTTC

clone_size: -
j_call: TRBJ1-2
d_call: TRBD1
v_call: TRBV25-1
cdr3_aa: CASSESGQGLYGYTF
cdr3_nt: TGTGCCAGCAGTGAATCGGGACAGGGCCTCTATGGCTACACCTTC

clone_size: -
j_call: TRBJ2-1
d_call: -
v_call: TRBV20-1
cdr3_aa: CSASGGQFSYNEQFF
cdr3_nt: TGCAGTGCTAGCGGAGGGCAGTTCTCCTACAATGAGCAGTTCTTC

clone_size: -
j_call: TRBJ2-7
d_call: -
v_call: TRBV4-2
cdr3_aa: CASSLGEWPGAEQYF
cdr3_nt: TGTGCCAGCAGCCTCGGCGAGTGGCCAGGGGCCGAGCAGTACTTC

clone_size: few
j_call: TRBJ1-6
d_call: -
v_call: TRBV3-1
cdr3_aa: CASSQGADSPLHF
cdr3_nt: TGTGCCAGCAGCCAAGGGGCAGATTCACCCCTCCACTTT

clone_size: -
j_call: TRBJ2-7
d_call: -
v_call: TRBV30
cdr3_aa: CAWSAGIAAAYEQYF
cdr3_nt: TGTGCCTGGAGTGCTGGTATAGCGGCCGCCTACGAGCAGTACTTC

clone_size: -
j_call: TRBJ2-6
d_call: TRBD1
v_call: TRBV12-3/TRBV12-4
cdr3_aa: CASSTGTEGWGANVLTF
cdr3_nt: TGTGCCAGCAGTACAGGGACAGAGGGGTGGGGGGCCAACGTCCTGACTTTC

clone_size: -
j_call: TRBJ2-1
d_call: -
v_call: TRBV5-1
cdr3_aa: CASSLDKEGSEQFF
cdr3_nt: TGCGCCAGCAGCTTGGATAAGGAGGGCAGTGAGCAGTTCTTC

clone_size: many
j_call: TRBJ2-5
d_call: -
v_call: TRBV29-1
cdr3_aa: CSVGPETQYF
cdr3_nt: TGCAGCGTTGGGCCGGAGACCCAGTACTTC

clone_size: few
j_call: TRBJ2-5
d_call: -
v_call: TRBV20-1
cdr3_aa: CSARDTRGVQETQYF
cdr3_nt: TGCAGTGCTAGAGATACCAGGGGGGTCCAAGAGACCCAGTACTTC